This T cell receptor beta chain came from a study of cytomegalovirus exposure and HLA in healthy donors. Across the whole study: From donors who were HLA-typed, an early data release held about 85 million unique TCRs.

Overall study findings and caveats: Later, an analysis showed that TCR beta chains associated with HLA were more clonally expanded than others that were equally common. Available immune exposure information covered CMV serostatus only.

There are a few counts of this clone. What it recognizes is unknown. At collection, donors were nominally healthy, but unrecorded immune exposures were probable. It was with 60 Vbeta and 13 Jbeta primers that the PCR ran. TCRdb's copy holds only in-frame clones and misses some; the assay was immunoSEQ multiplex PCR. This sample carries about 200,000 clones, approximately 80% of them seen once, and the ten largest clones take under 3%. Trimming pared 4 bases from V and 5 bases from J, leaving 6 bases between. From germline, CDR1 is SGHNT and CDR2 YYREEE (reference sequence). This CDR3 is 11 amino acids long.

Sequencing input: PBMCs. This chain connects TRBV5-4 to TRBJ2-5, with D unresolved. This receptor was identified in a woman aged 25 to 39 in good health and CMV-seronegative. The CDR3, as DNA: TGTGCCAGCAGCCCCGGGGAGACCCAGTACTTC. It codes for CASSPGETQYF.